This T cell receptor (beta chain) comes out of a study of response to subunit inactivated influenza vaccine. Concerning this clonotype itself: Its specificity is not known.

TCRdb analysed the RT-PCR reads with MiXCR anew, one entry per CDR3 protein. Among about 700,000 distinct CDR3 sequences listed, more than 11% were seen once. Study-wide results and caveats: Each seasonal influenza vaccination, the authors suggested, recruits few new T cells.

The TCR sequence derives from a man aged 50 to 59 who received an inactivated influenza vaccine. The material was PBMCs from blood, obtained around two weeks before vaccination.

The CDR3 nucleotides are TGTGCCAGCAGTTTTCGAAGGGGCGTTCCTCTGGGGCTACAAGTCAAAAACATTCAGTACTTC. It yields the protein CASSFRRGVPLGLQVKNIQYF. This chain links TRBV28 with TRBJ2-4; TRBD1 might be the D (5 bases). CDR3 length: 21 amino acids. Germline CDR1 is MDHEN and CDR2 is SYDVKM. V lost 3 bases and J lost 3, with 30 bases in between.